These T cell receptor beta chains were read from a single sample in a study of technical replicates of blood from a few donors. The table came from immunoSEQ multiplex PCR; TCRdb's copy has only in-frame clones and leaves some out. The sample lists tens of thousands of clones, just over 90% occurring once. Sequenced sample: T cells isolated from PBMCs. Receptors originate from a human donor in good health. Both conserved end residues are part of each CDR3. D genes are given only for firm matches. Rows give clone size only sometimes, using once, few, many, or a class for an expanded clone.

D gene	clone size	CDR3 length	V gene	J gene	CDR3 DNA	CDR3 protein
NA	NA	15	TRBV7-3	TRBJ2-1	TGTGCCAGCAGCTTAGTAACAAGCTCCTACAATGAGCAGTTCTTC	CASSLVTSSYNEQFF
TRBD1	once	17	TRBV15	TRBJ2-7	TGTGCCACCAGCAAGGGAGGGTTACGGACAGGGGGTTACGAGCAGTACTTC	CATSKGGLRTGGYEQYF
TRBD1	once	17	TRBV11-3	TRBJ1-2	TGTGCCAGCAGCCTCTGGGTCGGGACAGGGATAAACTATGGCTACACCTTC	CASSLWVGTGINYGYTF
NA	NA	15	TRBV23-1	TRBJ1-3	TGCGCCAGCAGTCTACAGGCATTGGTCGGAAACACCATATATTTT	CASSLQALVGNTIYF
TRBD1	NA	14	TRBV6-4	TRBJ2-7	TGTGCCAGCAGTGTAGGACAGGGGTCCTACGAGCAGTACTTC	CASSVGQGSYEQYF
TRBD1	NA	13	TRBV14	TRBJ2-7	TGTGCCAGCAGCCCTTACAGGGGAATCGAGCAGTACTTC	CASSPYRGIEQYF
NA	NA	13	TRBV7-7	TRBJ2-1	TGTGCCAGCAGCCAAAACCAGGGAAATGAGCAGTTCTTC	CASSQNQGNEQFF
TRBD2	NA	17	TRBV7-9	TRBJ2-5	TGTGCCAGCAGCTTACGACTAGCGGGGGGCGGGAGCGAGACCCAGTACTTC	CASSLRLAGGGSETQYF
TRBD1	NA	18	TRBV28	TRBJ1-2	TGTGCCAGCAGTTTAACAGGGGGGACCTATGATGGGGACAATGGCTACACCTTC	CASSLTGGTYDGDNGYTF
NA	once	14	TRBV6-1	TRBJ1-2	TGTGCCAGCAGTGAACTCTCCGGGTGGGATGGCTACACCTTC	CASSELSGWDGYTF
TRBD1	NA	17	TRBV18	TRBJ2-4	TGTGCCAGCTCACCACCGGGAAGGGGACAGGCGGTTAACATTCAGTACTTC	CASSPPGRGQAVNIQYF
TRBD1	NA	14	TRBV27	TRBJ2-5	TGTGCCAGCAGTCAGGGGACAGGACAAGAGACCCAGTACTTC	CASSQGTGQETQYF
TRBD1	NA	14	TRBV10-1	TRBJ1-1	TGCGCCAGCAGTGAGAACTACAGGACAGGTGAAGCTTTCTTT	CASSENYRTGEAFF
TRBD2	NA	15	TRBV7-2	TRBJ2-7	TGTGCCAGCAGCGCCACTAGCGGGAGTTACTACGAGCAGTACTTC	CASSATSGSYYEQYF
TRBD1	once	15	TRBV7-2	TRBJ1-1	TGTGCCAGCAGCTTTCGGACAGGCTCGAACACTGAAGCTTTCTTT	CASSFRTGSNTEAFF